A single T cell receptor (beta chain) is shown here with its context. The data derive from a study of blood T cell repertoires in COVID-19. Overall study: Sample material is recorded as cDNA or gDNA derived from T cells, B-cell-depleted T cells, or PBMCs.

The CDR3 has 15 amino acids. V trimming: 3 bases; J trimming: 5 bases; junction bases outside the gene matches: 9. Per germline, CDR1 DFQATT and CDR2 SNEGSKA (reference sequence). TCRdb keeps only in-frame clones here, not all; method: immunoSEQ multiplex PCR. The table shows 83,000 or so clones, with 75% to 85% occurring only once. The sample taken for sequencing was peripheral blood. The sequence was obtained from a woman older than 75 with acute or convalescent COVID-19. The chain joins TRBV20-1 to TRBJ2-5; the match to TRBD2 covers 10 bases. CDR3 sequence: CSASLERGGLETQYF. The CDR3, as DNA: TGCAGTGCTAGTCTGGAGCGGGGGGGCCTGGAGACCCAGTACTTC.